Listed here are 10 T cell receptor beta chains from one sample, sequenced in a study of monozygotic twins with inflammatory bowel disease (dated by TCRdb to between 2018 and 2021). Library construction relied on 5' RACE. Sequencing was carried out with an Illumina HiSeq 2500. TCRdb reprocessed the reads, reporting each CDR3 protein sequence once and no DNA. This sample's records show fewer than 150,000 distinct CDR3 sequences. The top ten clones comprise 2% to 3% of the sample. Sequencing input: blood. The receptors derive from a human donor with ulcerative colitis or Crohn's disease, or a healthy co-twin of an affected twin (not recorded which).

The CDR3 loop reads CASSPSSRTGPYGYTF. The chain combines TRBV7-2 with TRBJ1-2; TCRdb proposes TRBD1, but this gene call is untestable without DNA. The CDR3 is 16 residues long. Germline-derived CDR1 and CDR2 are SGHTA and FQGNSA. The full variable domain, in which reference TRBV7-2 and TRBJ1-2 provide the parts outside the CDR3, is GAGVSQSPSNKVTEKGKDVELRCDPISGHTALYWYRQSLGQGLEFLIYFQGNSAPDKSGLPSDRFSAERTGGSVSTLTIQRTQQEDSAVYLCASSPSSRTGPYGYTFGSGTRLTVV.

This sequence joins TRBV11-2 and TRBJ2-5. The CDR3 is 16 amino acids. Germline V gene lookup returns CDR1 SGHAT and CDR2 FQNNGV. Here the CDR3 reads CASSYHVAFMEQTQYF.

This chain joins TRBV7-2 and TRBJ2-7; absent DNA, TCRdb's TRBD1 call cannot be checked. The germline V gene has CDR1 SGHTA and CDR2 FQGNSA. The CDR3 extends over 17 amino acids. The CDR3 protein is CASSFYPPAGSSYEQYF.

This chain uses TRBV5-1 with TRBJ1-1; as DNA is missing, the TRBD1 call by TCRdb cannot be tested. The CDR3 consists of 13 residues. Looked up from germline, CDR1 is SGHRS and CDR2 is YFSETQ. This chain's CDR3 is CASSLEGAGEAFF.

The rearrangement links TRBV5-1 to TRBJ2-2. Germline V gene sequence: CDR1 SGHRS, CDR2 YFSETQ. There are 14 residues in the CDR3. The CDR3 is CASSLGQITGELFF.

The CDR3 protein is CASSVLEDATYEQYF. The chain carries TRBV9 and TRBJ2-7. Germline CDR1 reads SGDLS; CDR2 reads YYNGEE. The CDR3 is 15 amino acids.

The chain's CDR3 is CASRRDLIYNEQFF. J is TRBJ2-1 and V is TRBV7-2; TCRdb's D gene call, TRBD2, goes unchecked for lack of DNA. The CDR3 runs to 14 residues. Germline CDR1 reads SGHTA; CDR2 reads FQGNSA. The entire variable domain, with the rest obtained from reference TRBV7-2 and TRBJ2-1, is as follows: GAGVSQSPSNKVTEKGKDVELRCDPISGHTALYWYRQSLGQGLEFLIYFQGNSAPDKSGLPSDRFSAERTGGSVSTLTIQRTQQEDSAVYLCASRRDLIYNEQFFGPGTRLTVL.

This chain joins TRBV6-5 and TRBJ2-3; TCRdb proposes TRBD1, but this gene call is untestable without DNA. This CDR3 is built from 16 residues. Per the germline V gene, CDR1 is MNHEY and CDR2 is SVGAGI. Here the CDR3 reads CASSYLRQGSTDTQYF.

The rearrangement links TRBV5-1 to TRBJ2-5; TCRdb's D call, TRBD1, is unchecked because there is no DNA. This CDR3 comprises 15 residues. Per the germline V gene, CDR1 is SGHRS and CDR2 is YFSETQ. The CDR3 reads CASSPGFPGKETQYF.

The J gene is TRBJ1-5, the V gene TRBV4-1; the D call of TRBD1 rests on TCRdb alone, since no DNA is present to check it. CDR3 length: 17 residues. CDR1 is MGHRA and CDR2 is YSYEKL in the germline V gene. The CDR3 protein is CASSRPTGTTLGQPQHF.